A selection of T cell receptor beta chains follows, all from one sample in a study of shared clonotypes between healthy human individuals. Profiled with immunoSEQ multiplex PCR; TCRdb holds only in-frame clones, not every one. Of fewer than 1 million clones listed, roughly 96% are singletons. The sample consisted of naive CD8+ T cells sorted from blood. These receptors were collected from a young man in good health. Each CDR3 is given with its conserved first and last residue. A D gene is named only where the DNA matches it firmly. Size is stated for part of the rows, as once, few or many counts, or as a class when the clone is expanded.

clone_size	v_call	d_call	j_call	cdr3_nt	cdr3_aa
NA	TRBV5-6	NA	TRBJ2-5	TGTGCCAGCAGCTTGGGTGGCAGTAAAGAGACCCAGTACTTC	CASSLGGSKETQYF
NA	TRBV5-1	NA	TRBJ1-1	TGCGCCAGCAGCTTGGGCAGAAACACTGAAGCTTTCTTT	CASSLGRNTEAFF
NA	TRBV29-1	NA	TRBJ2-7	TGCAGCGTTGCGGTGGCAGGGGACTACGAGCAGTACTTC	CSVAVAGDYEQYF
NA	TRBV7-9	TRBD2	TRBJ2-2	TGTGCCTCGGAGCTAGCGGGAACGGGCGGGGAGCTGTTTTTT	CASELAGTGGELFF
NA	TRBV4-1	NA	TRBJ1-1	TGCGCCAGCAGCCAATTCATGAACACTGAAGCTTTCTTT	CASSQFMNTEAFF
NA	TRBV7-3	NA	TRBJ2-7	TGTGCCAGCAGCTCCTACAGGGCTTTTGAAGAGCAGTACTTC	CASSSYRAFEEQYF
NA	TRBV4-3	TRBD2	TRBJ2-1	TGCGCCAGCAGCCAAGATCCCTCCGGGACTAGCAATGAGCAGTTCTTC	CASSQDPSGTSNEQFF
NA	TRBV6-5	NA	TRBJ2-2	TGTGCCAGCAGTTATGGTGGGGGCACCGGGGAGCTGTTTTTT	CASSYGGGTGELFF
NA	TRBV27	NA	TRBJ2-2	TGTGCCAGCAGAGAACGCTACACCGGGGAGCTGTTTTTT	CASRERYTGELFF
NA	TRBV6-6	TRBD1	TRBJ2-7	TGTGCCAGCAGCCATGGGACAGGGGGTTGGTACGAGCAGTACTTC	CASSHGTGGWYEQYF
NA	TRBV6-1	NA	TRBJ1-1	TGTGCCAGCAGTGAAGCTGAAGAGATGGGACCTGAAGCTTTCTTT	CASSEAEEMGPEAFF
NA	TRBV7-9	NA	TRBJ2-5	TGTGCCAGCAGCCCGAGCCGACTAGAAAGGAAGACCCAGTACTTC	CASSPSRLERKTQYF
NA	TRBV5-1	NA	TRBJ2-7	TGCGCCAGCAGCTTGGGGATACCAACCTACGAGCAGTACTTC	CASSLGIPTYEQYF
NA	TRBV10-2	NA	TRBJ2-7	TGCGCCACAAGCGACTACCTTTACGAGCAGTACTTC	CATSDYLYEQYF
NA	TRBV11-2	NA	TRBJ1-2	TGTGCCAGCAGCCTAGGGGGGGCAGGCTATGGCTACACCTTC	CASSLGGAGYGYTF
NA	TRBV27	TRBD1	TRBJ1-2	TGTGCCAGCAGTTTGGACAGGGGGTCTGGCTACACCTTC	CASSLDRGSGYTF
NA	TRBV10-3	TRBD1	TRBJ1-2	TGTGCCATCAGTGAGTCTGAGGGGGCGTCCAACTATGGCTACACCTTC	CAISESEGASNYGYTF
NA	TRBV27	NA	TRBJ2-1	TGTGCCAGCAGTCACCTGGACTCCCTTTCCTACAATGAGCAGTTCTTC	CASSHLDSLSYNEQFF
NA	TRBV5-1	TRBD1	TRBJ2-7	TGCGCCAGCCAAAAGGGGGCTTTCTACGAGCAGTACTTC	CASQKGAFYEQYF
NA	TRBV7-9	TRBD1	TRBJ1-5	TGTGCCAGCAGCTTAGGACAGGGAAGCAATCAGCCCCAGCATTTT	CASSLGQGSNQPQHF
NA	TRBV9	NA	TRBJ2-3	TGTGCCAGCAGCGAGCGAACGGTCGCAGATACGCAGTATTTT	CASSERTVADTQYF
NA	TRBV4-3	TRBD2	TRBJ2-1	TGCGCCAGCAGCCAAGATCTTTGGAGCGGGAGGACGAATGAGCAGTTCTTC	CASSQDLWSGRTNEQFF
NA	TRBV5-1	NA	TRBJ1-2	TGCGCCAGCAGCTTGGGCCGGGACACCTCTAACTATGGCTACACCTTC	CASSLGRDTSNYGYTF
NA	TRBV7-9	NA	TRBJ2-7	TGTGCCAGCAGCTTCGGGAGAGAGCAGTACTTC	CASSFGREQYF
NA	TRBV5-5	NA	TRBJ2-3	TGTGCCAGCAGCTTGGTCGAGAATCTAGATACGCAGTATTTT	CASSLVENLDTQYF
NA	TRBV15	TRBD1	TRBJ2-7	TGTGCCACCAGCAGAGTAGACAGGGTCGACGAGCAGTACTTC	CATSRVDRVDEQYF
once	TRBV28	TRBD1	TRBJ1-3	TGTGCCAGCAGGCGAGACAGGGGGACTGGAAACACCATATATTTT	CASRRDRGTGNTIYF
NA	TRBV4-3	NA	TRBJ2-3	TGCGCCAGCAGCCAAGATCTGCTCGGGGAGGATACGCAGTATTTT	CASSQDLLGEDTQYF
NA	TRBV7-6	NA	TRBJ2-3	TGTGCCAGCAGCCCAGGACGCGGAGAAGACACAGATACGCAGTATTTT	CASSPGRGEDTDTQYF
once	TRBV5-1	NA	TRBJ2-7	TGCGCCAGCAGCTTCAGGAGCCCCTACGAGCAGTACTTC	CASSFRSPYEQYF
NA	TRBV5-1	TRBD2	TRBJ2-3	TGCGCCAGCAGCTCAAAACTAGCGGGAGAATACGCAGATACGCAGTATTTT	CASSSKLAGEYADTQYF
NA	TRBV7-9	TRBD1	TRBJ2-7	TGTGCCAGCAGACCGACAGGGGGCAACGAGCAGTACTTC	CASRPTGGNEQYF
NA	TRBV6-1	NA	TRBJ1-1	TGTGCCAGCAGTGTGTGGGGCACTGAAGCTTTCTTT	CASSVWGTEAFF
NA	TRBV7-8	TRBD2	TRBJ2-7	TGTGCCAGCAGCTTAGTTTCACCTAGCGGGAAGTACGAGCAGTACTTC	CASSLVSPSGKYEQYF
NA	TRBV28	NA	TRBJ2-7	TGTGCCAGCAGGGCGAGTCTGGGGTACTACGAGCAGTACTTC	CASRASLGYYEQYF
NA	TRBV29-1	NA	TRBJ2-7	TGCAGCGTTGTTAAAGCCTGGGATGCTAATGGGGTATCGGCGGACGAGCAGTACTTC	CSVVKAWDANGVSADEQYF
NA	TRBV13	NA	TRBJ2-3	TGTGCCAGCAGCTTAGGACTTACAGATACGCAGTATTTT	CASSLGLTDTQYF
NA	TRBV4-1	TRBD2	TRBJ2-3	TGCGCCAGCAGCCAAGTGGGTACGACTAGCGGGAGGGATGGGGATACGCAGTATTTT	CASSQVGTTSGRDGDTQYF
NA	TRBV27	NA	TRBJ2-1	TGTGCCAGCAGAGATCGAGACAAAGGTCTACACAATGAGCAGTTCTTC	CASRDRDKGLHNEQFF
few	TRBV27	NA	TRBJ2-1	TGTGCCAGCAGTCTGGTTGTACGCTCCGGAGAAGGAGGGGAGCAGTTCTTC	CASSLVVRSGEGGEQFF
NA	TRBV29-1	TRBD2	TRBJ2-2	TGCAGCGGGCGGACTAGCGGATTCAACACCGGGGAGCTGTTTTTT	CSGRTSGFNTGELFF
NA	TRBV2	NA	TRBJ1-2	TGTGCCAGCAGTGATCCGGAGGGGGGTCCGAAACGCAGGGGCTACACCTTC	CASSDPEGGPKRRGYTF
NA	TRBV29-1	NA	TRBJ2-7	TGCAGCGTTGACTTACAGGGCCAGCAGTACTTC	CSVDLQGQQYF
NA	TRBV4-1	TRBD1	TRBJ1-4	TGCGCCAGCAGCTATCGGACAGGGAGTGAAAAACTGTTTTTT	CASSYRTGSEKLFF
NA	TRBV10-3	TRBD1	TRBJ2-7	TGTGCCATCGGGACAGGGGTCTACGAGCAGTACTTC	CAIGTGVYEQYF
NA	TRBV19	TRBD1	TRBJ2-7	TGTGCCAGTAGTATCGGGACAGGGTTCTACGAGCAGTACTTC	CASSIGTGFYEQYF
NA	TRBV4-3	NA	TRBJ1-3	TGCGCCAGCAGCCACCTAACCAGGGAGGAGAACACCATATATTTT	CASSHLTREENTIYF
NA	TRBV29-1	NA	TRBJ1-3	TGCAGCGTTGAGGCCGGGCCTTACACCATATATTTT	CSVEAGPYTIYF
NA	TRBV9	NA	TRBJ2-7	TGTGCCAGCAGCGTCTCCTTTGACCCCTCCTACGAGCAGTACTTC	CASSVSFDPSYEQYF
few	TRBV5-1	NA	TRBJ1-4	TGCGCCAGCAGCTCCCTCGGTAATGAAAAACTGTTTTTT	CASSSLGNEKLFF